These 20 T cell receptor beta chains were all obtained from the same sample, sequenced in a study of blood T cell repertoires in COVID-19. Assay: immunoSEQ multiplex PCR; the TCRdb copy retains only in-frame clones and omits some. The table records 320,000 or so clones, less than 90% of them present only once. Source material: PBMCs or T cells enriched from blood (not recorded which). The receptor set was obtained from a young woman who had recovered from COVID-19.

V usage is TRBV1 and J usage is TRBJ2-7; the listed D gene, TRBD1, was not tested against the DNA. TRBV1 is assigned pseudogene status. CDR3 length: 14 amino acids. This CDR3 reads CTSSQGDSYYEQYF. The DNA of the CDR3 is TGCACCAGCAGCCAGGGGGACAGCTACTACGAGCAGTACTTC.

This chain joins TRBV20-1 and TRBJ2-1, with unresolved D. V was shortened by 3 bases and J by 4 bases, with 10 bases between the two germline ends. This CDR3 region has 13 residues. Germline CDR1 is DFQATT and CDR2 is SNEGSKA (reference sequence). In DNA form, the CDR3 reads TGCAGTGCTAGTTCGAGCAAATACAATGAGCAGTTCTTC. Translated, it gives CSASSSKYNEQFF.

In its sample, this clone was seen a few times. The chain joins TRBV23-1 to TRBJ1-1; possible D gene TRBD1, 5 bases. TRBV23-1 is marked as an open reading frame, function uncertain. This CDR3 region has 15 residues. V dropped 4 bases and J dropped 1 base, with 13 bases sitting between them. CDR3 residues: CASSPKAGGNTEAFF. CDR3 sequence (DNA): TGCGCCAGCAGTCCCAAGGCCGGGGGGAACACTGAAGCTTTCTTT.

V gene TRBV27 combines with J gene TRBJ1-5, with 8 nucleotides matching TRBD1. Germline CDR1 is MNHEY and CDR2 is SMNVEV (reference sequence). Trimming took 0 bases from V and 7 from J; bases not matched to a gene: 11. The CDR3 is 17 amino acids. The CDR3, as DNA: TGTGCCAGCAGTTTATCGTCCCTCGACAGGGGCGGCCAGCCCCAGCATTTT. Residues: CASSLSSLDRGGQPQHF.

CDR3 region: CASSLFGNEQFF. The CDR3 region has the DNA TGTGCCAGCAGCTTGTTCGGTAATGAGCAGTTCTTC. V usage is TRBV5-4 and J usage is TRBJ2-1; no firm D call. V was trimmed by 1 base and J by 7 bases, leaving 6 bases between them. The germline V gene has CDR1 SGHNT and CDR2 YYREEE (reference sequence). This CDR3 is built from 12 residues.

The V gene is TRBV24-1, the J gene TRBJ2-2, with D possibly being TRBD1 (6 bases). CDR1 KGHDR and CDR2 SFDVKD come from the germline V gene. The CDR3 length is 14 residues. V lost 5 bases to trimming and J lost 7 bases, with 13 bases between them. CDR3 amino acids: CATSVRGANGELFF. The CDR3 bases are TGTGCCACCAGTGTCAGGGGCGCGAACGGGGAGCTGTTTTTT.

The chain couples TRBV5-1 to TRBJ2-3; possible D gene TRBD2, 5 bases. Trimming took 4 bases from V and 5 from J, leaving 20 bases between them. CDR1 and CDR2 (germline): SGHRS, YFSETQ. The length of the CDR3 is 16 residues. The CDR3 reads CASSPGPGNVGDTQYF. The DNA for the CDR3 is TGCGCCAGCAGCCCGGGCCCGGGGAACGTAGGAGATACGCAGTATTTT.

The gene calls are TRBV5-1 and TRBJ1-6; D call uncertain. Per germline, CDR1 SGHRS and CDR2 YFSETQ. V lost 3 bases and J 4 bases, leaving 8 bases between the germline ends. CDR3 length: 14 amino acids. The CDR3 DNA reads TGCGCCAGCAGCTCGGGAGATTATAATTCACCCCTCCACTTT. Translated, it gives CASSSGDYNSPLHF.

The chain is built from TRBV18 and TRBJ1-5; 7 bases line up with TRBD1. V lost 3 bases to trimming and J lost 5 bases; unmatched junction nucleotides: 1. Germline-derived CDR1 and CDR2 are KGHSH and LQKENI. CDR3 size: 13 residues. This chain's CDR3 is CASSPGTDQPQHF. CDR3 DNA: TGTGCCAGCTCACCCGGGACAGATCAGCCCCAGCATTTT.

This chain links TRBV11-3 with TRBJ2-2; D gene ambiguous. Per germline, CDR1 SGHNT and CDR2 YENEEA. Trimming took off 5 bases at V and 1 base at J, with 8 bases between the two ends. The CDR3 covers 14 residues. DNA for the CDR3: TGTGCCAGCAGCCATAGACAGAACACCGGGGAGCTGTTTTTT. Its translation is CASSHRQNTGELFF.

The CDR3 region has the DNA TGTGCCAGCCCCGGTTGCTCCGACTACGAGCAGTACTTC. Protein sequence: CASPGCSDYEQYF. This chain joins TRBV3-1 (or the pseudogene TRBV3-2) and TRBJ2-7, with D unresolved. Trimming took off 8 bases at V and 3 bases at J, with 14 bases between the two ends. The CDR3 runs to 13 residues. In germline, CDR1 is LGHDT, CDR2 YNNKEL (reference sequence).

This rearrangement joins TRBV14 to TRBJ1-2; no reliable D call. CDR1 is SGHDN and CDR2 is FVKESK in the germline V gene. The CDR3 extends over 17 amino acids. V dropped 2 bases and J dropped 8 bases, with 24 bases sitting between them. CDR3 bases: TGTGCCAGCAGCCAACAAGATCTGATCGTCGGGTCGCGGGGCTACACCTTC. Protein product: CASSQQDLIVGSRGYTF.

In regard to this clone: Other DNA sequences in the same sample also yield this CDR3. The chain joins TRBV5-1 to TRBJ2-7, with D perhaps TRBD1 (5 bases). Germline loops: CDR1 SGHRS, CDR2 YFSETQ. This CDR3 region has 12 residues. V shed 0 bases and J shed 7 bases, with 8 bases lying between them. The DNA for the CDR3 is TGCGCCAGCAGCTTGGAAGGGGTTGAGCAGTACTTC. This sequence encodes CASSLEGVEQYF.

The rearrangement uses TRBV20-1 and TRBJ1-1; a possible D gene is TRBD1 (5 bases). V was pared by 5 bases and J by 5 bases, with 9 bases between. Germline V gene lookup returns CDR1 DFQATT and CDR2 SNEGSKA (reference sequence). CDR3 size: 11 residues. Written as DNA, the CDR3 is TGCAGTGCTTGCAAGGGGACTGAAGCTTTCTTT. Translation: CSACKGTEAFF.

V gene TRBV7-8 combines with J gene TRBJ1-3; D gene uncertain. The CDR3 loop spans 14 amino acids. Germline V lookup: CDR1 SGHVS, CDR2 FQNEAQ. V was trimmed by 1 base and J by 4 bases, leaving 8 bases between them. CDR3 protein: CASSLGVGGNTIYF. CDR3 DNA: TGTGCCAGCAGCTTAGGGGTCGGGGGAAACACCATATATTTT.

This chain uses TRBV24-1 with TRBJ1-5; 8 bases are shared with TRBD1. The trim removed 2 bases at V and 4 bases at J, leaving 6 bases unmatched. Per the germline V gene, CDR1 is KGHDR and CDR2 is SFDVKD. CDR3 size: 16 residues. This chain's CDR3 is CATSDSPGGGNQPQHF. CDR3 nucleotide sequence: TGTGCCACCAGTGATTCCCCAGGGGGCGGGAATCAGCCCCAGCATTTT.

V is TRBV11-2 and J is TRBJ2-3; 7 bases are shared with TRBD2. The CDR3 sequence is 20 residues long. Germline lookup yields CDR1 SGHAT and CDR2 FQNNGV. V shed 0 bases and J 2 bases; nucleotides not matched to a gene: 17. CDR3 loop: CASSLDGGTRAGTDTDTQYF. Written as DNA, the CDR3 is TGTGCCAGCAGCTTAGATGGTGGAACGCGAGCGGGGACTGACACAGATACGCAGTATTTT.

CDR3 DNA sequence: TGTGCCAGCAGCCCGACAGGTATCGGGGAGCTGTTTTTT. Its protein product is CASSPTGIGELFF. The J gene is TRBJ2-2, the V gene TRBV7-2, with D tentatively TRBD1 (6 bases). V was clipped by 5 bases and J by 7 bases, with 11 bases between them. Germline CDR1 SGHTA, CDR2 FQGNSA. This CDR3 is 13 amino acids long.

On this clone: Other DNA sequences in this specimen translate into the identical CDR3. The gene calls are TRBV19 and TRBJ2-7; 11 bases match TRBD1. This CDR3 spans 14 amino acids. V shed 5 bases and J 3 bases; nucleotides not matched to a gene: 3. Germline CDR1 LNHDA, CDR2 SQIVND (reference sequence). CDR3 residues: CASSAGTGGYEQYF. CDR3 DNA sequence: TGTGCCAGTAGTGCGGGGACAGGGGGCTACGAGCAGTACTTC.

The sample holds one count of this clone. The chain links TRBV28 to TRBJ1-2; TRBD1 aligns across 11 bases. J gave up 5 bases and V 6 bases, and 8 bases lay outside the gene matches. The CDR3 is 15 amino acids. Germline CDR1 and CDR2: MDHEN and SYDVKM. CDR3 region: CASRTGQGATYGYTF. CDR3 nucleotide sequence: TGTGCCAGCAGGACAGGACAGGGGGCCACTTATGGCTACACCTTC.